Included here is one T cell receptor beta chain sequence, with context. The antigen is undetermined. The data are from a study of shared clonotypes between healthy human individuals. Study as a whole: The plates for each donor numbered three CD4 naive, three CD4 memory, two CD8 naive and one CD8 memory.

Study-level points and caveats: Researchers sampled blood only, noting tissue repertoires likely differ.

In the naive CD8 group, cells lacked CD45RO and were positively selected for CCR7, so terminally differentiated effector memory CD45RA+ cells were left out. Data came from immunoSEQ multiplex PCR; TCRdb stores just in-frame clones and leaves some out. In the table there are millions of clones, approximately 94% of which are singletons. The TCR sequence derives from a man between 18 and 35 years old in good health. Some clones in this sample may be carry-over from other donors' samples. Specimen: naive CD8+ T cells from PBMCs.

Written as DNA, the CDR3 is TGTGCCAGCAGTCCGCCCGGGACTCCCTACGAGCAGTACTTC. Translated, it gives CASSPPGTPYEQYF. V gene TRBV27 combines with J gene TRBJ2-7, with a possible D match to TRBD2 (6 bases). V was clipped by 5 bases and J by 2 bases, with 13 bases between them. CDR1 MNHEY and CDR2 SMNVEV come from the germline V gene (reference sequence). The length of the CDR3 is 14 residues.